This is a list of T cell receptor beta chains from one sample in a study of cytomegalovirus exposure and HLA in healthy donors. The table came from immunoSEQ multiplex PCR; TCRdb's copy has only in-frame clones and leaves some out. In all, the sample yields 150,000 or so clones. The specimen sequenced was PBMCs. These receptors originate from a woman in her forties or fifties in good health and CMV-seronegative. Both conserved end residues are part of each CDR3. D genes are given only for firm matches.

TRBD2	TRBV19	TRBJ2-3	TGTGCCAGTAGTCCGCGACTAGCGGGAGTCTCAGATACGCAGTATTTT	CASSPRLAGVSDTQYF
NA	TRBV6-4	TRBJ1-5	TGTGCCAGCAGTGACTCGCTTAACTCCCAGCCCCAGCATTTT	CASSDSLNSQPQHF
NA	TRBV7-9	TRBJ2-7	TGTGCCAGCAGCTTAGGCAGGGCGACCTACGAGCAGTACTTC	CASSLGRATYEQYF
NA	TRBV9	TRBJ2-1	TGTGCCAGCAGCGTAGAGGTAGGGGGATCCGACAATGAGCAGTTCTTC	CASSVEVGGSDNEQFF
NA	TRBV27	TRBJ2-7	TGTGCCAGCGGGCGGGGACAGTACTCTTACGAGCAGTACTTC	CASGRGQYSYEQYF
TRBD1	TRBV4-1	TRBJ1-2	TGCGCCAGCAGCCAAGGGACCTGGGACAGAAGTCACTATGGCTACACCTTC	CASSQGTWDRSHYGYTF
TRBD2	TRBV9	TRBJ2-1	TGTGCCAGCAGCGTAGCGGGAGGGACCTACAATGAGCAGTTCTTC	CASSVAGGTYNEQFF
TRBD1	TRBV19	TRBJ2-1	TGTGCCAGTAGTATCCGACAGGGGACCAGCTCCTACAATGAGCAGTTCTTC	CASSIRQGTSSYNEQFF
TRBD1	TRBV27	TRBJ1-2	TGTGCCAGCAGTTTAGTACAGGGGCCCGCTGGGAACTATGGCTACACCTTC	CASSLVQGPAGNYGYTF
TRBD1	TRBV5-1	TRBJ2-5	TGCGCCAGCAGCGGGGACAGTCAAGAGACCCAGTACTTC	CASSGDSQETQYF
NA	TRBV6-1	TRBJ2-5	TGTGCCAGCAGTGAGGTCGTGAGTTCCAAAGAGACCCAGTACTTC	CASSEVVSSKETQYF
NA	TRBV5-4	TRBJ2-7	TGTGCCAGCAGCTCGACACCTGGGGGGTTTTACGAGCAGTACTTC	CASSSTPGGFYEQYF
TRBD2	TRBV7-2	TRBJ2-7	TGTGCCAGCAGCCCGAGAAAGGCGGGGGGCACCTACGAGCAGTACTTC	CASSPRKAGGTYEQYF
TRBD2	TRBV10-3	TRBJ2-7	TGTGCCATCAGTTCCTCATTGGCGGGGGGAACCTCCTACGAGCAGTACTTC	CAISSSLAGGTSYEQYF
NA	TRBV19	TRBJ2-1	TGTGCCAGTAGTATATCTTACAATGAGCAGTTCTTC	CASSISYNEQFF
TRBD1	TRBV5-6	TRBJ2-7	TGTGCCAGCAGCTTGGGTCCCCAAGGGGGCATAGGGTACGAGCAGTACTTC	CASSLGPQGGIGYEQYF
TRBD1	TRBV18	TRBJ2-3	TGTGCCAGCTCAGAAACAGGGGCTAGCACAGATACGCAGTATTTT	CASSETGASTDTQYF
TRBD1	TRBV4-2	TRBJ1-1	TGTGCCAGCAGCCAAGATTTAGGGGGCTTTGGTGAAGCTTTCTTT	CASSQDLGGFGEAFF
TRBD1	TRBV19	TRBJ1-5	TGTGCCAGTACTCGGGCAGGGGGTAGCAATCAGCCCCAGCATTTT	CASTRAGGSNQPQHF
NA	TRBV6-4	TRBJ1-1	TGTGCCAGCAGTAGCCAGGGCGCCACTGAAGCTTTCTTT	CASSSQGATEAFF
TRBD2	TRBV28	TRBJ2-1	TGTGCCAGCAAGGGACTAGAGTTCTACAATGAGCAGTTCTTC	CASKGLEFYNEQFF
NA	TRBV4-2	TRBJ2-7	TGTGCCAGCAGCCCAGGGTCGGGCGGGGTACCCTACGAGCAGTACTTC	CASSPGSGGVPYEQYF
TRBD2	TRBV6-7	TRBJ2-7	TGTGCCGGCGAGGGTAGCGGGAGACACGAGCAGTACTTC	CAGEGSGRHEQYF
NA	TRBV7-9	TRBJ2-3	TGTGCCAGCAGCCTTCTTATCGGGCAGTATTTT	CASSLLIGQYF
TRBD2	TRBV9	TRBJ2-1	TGTGCCAGCAGCGTAGGGGCTAGCGGGGGACTCGGAGTTGGCAATGAGCAGTTCTTC	CASSVGASGGLGVGNEQFF
NA	TRBV14	TRBJ2-3	TGTGCCAGCAGCCGCCGCGGAGGGTCCACAGATACGCAGTATTTT	CASSRRGGSTDTQYF
NA	TRBV18	TRBJ1-1	TGTGCCAGCTCCCGAACGGGGAACACTGAAGCTTTCTTT	CASSRTGNTEAFF
NA	TRBV5-1	TRBJ1-1	TGCGCCAGCAGCTTGGGCCCCACAGGGTTCATGAACACTGAAGCTTTCTTT	CASSLGPTGFMNTEAFF
NA	TRBV7-9	TRBJ2-3	TGTGCCAGCAGCTTAGGAGTTGTAGATACGCAGTATTTT	CASSLGVVDTQYF
TRBD2	TRBV2	TRBJ2-7	TGTGCCAGCAGTCGAGGAGGGGTTAGCGGGGCATACGAGCAGTACTTC	CASSRGGVSGAYEQYF
TRBD2	TRBV2	TRBJ2-6	TGTGCCAGCAGCTACCGGACTAGGACGGGAGGGGCCAACGTCCTGACTTTC	CASSYRTRTGGANVLTF
NA	TRBV5-3	TRBJ1-4	TGTGCCAGAAGCTTGACTTTGCTGTTTTTT	CARSLTLLFF
TRBD2	TRBV6-6	TRBJ2-6	TGTGCCAGCAGTCCCGGGACTAGCTCTGGGGCCAACGTCCTGACTTTC	CASSPGTSSGANVLTF
TRBD1	TRBV7-8	TRBJ1-3	TGTGCCAGTGGACAGGAGTACTCTGGAAACACCATATATTTT	CASGQEYSGNTIYF
NA	TRBV30	TRBJ1-5	TGTGCCTGGAGTGTCAGGGAAAATCAGCCCCAGCATTTT	CAWSVRENQPQHF
TRBD2	TRBV19	TRBJ2-3	TGTGCCAGTAGTACGACTAGCGGGGGGGGAGATACGCAGTATTTT	CASSTTSGGGDTQYF
TRBD1	TRBV5-1	TRBJ1-6	TGCGCCAGCAGCCGGGACAGGGATTCACCCCTCCACTTT	CASSRDRDSPLHF
TRBD1	TRBV5-6	TRBJ1-5	TGTGCCAGCAGCTTGGGGGGACAGGGCAATCAGCCCCAGCATTTT	CASSLGGQGNQPQHF
NA	TRBV7-6	TRBJ2-3	TGTGCCAGCAGCTTATTTTGGCAAGATACGCAGTATTTT	CASSLFWQDTQYF
NA	TRBV7-3	TRBJ1-1	TGTGCCAGCAGCTTAAGGGGGAGGGGTGAAGCTTTCTTT	CASSLRGRGEAFF